A single sample gave rise to the 17 T cell receptor beta chains below, sequenced in a study of shared clonotypes between healthy human individuals (dated by TCRdb to the early 2020s). The library was prepared using the immunoSEQ multiplex PCR assay. Drawn from immuneACCESS, this table holds only the in-frame rearrangements with V and J called that TCRdb kept. Clones are partly lost; checked studies trace under half to an unresolved V gene and leave the rest unexplained. This sample lists around 500,000 clones; around four fifths were detected once. The ten largest clones add up to around 11% of the sample. The sample comprised PBMCs. Receptors were obtained from a woman aged 40 to 50 in good health. Some clones in this sample may be carry-over from other donors' samples.

The V and J genes are TRBV19 and TRBJ2-2; 8 bases are a match to TRBD1. With 6 bases clipped from V and 7 bases from J, the junction kept 10 bases outside the gene matches. CDR1 and CDR2 (germline): LNHDA, SQIVND (reference sequence). The CDR3 extends over 15 amino acids. The CDR3 loop is CASSRRQGQGGELFF. CDR3 nucleotides: TGTGCCAGTAGCAGGAGACAGGGGCAGGGCGGGGAGCTGTTTTTT.

This sequence joins TRBV6-1 and TRBJ2-1; D is unclear. CDR1 is MNHNS, CDR2 SASEGT, per germline. The CDR3 contains 14 residues. V was cut by 6 bases and J by 4 bases, with 13 bases left in between. The CDR3 nucleotides are TGTGCCAGCAGGAATCCTAGTCTTTACAATGAGCAGTTCTTC. This encodes CASRNPSLYNEQFF.

The CDR3 is CASSPGLAGVFDEQFF. CDR3 DNA sequence: TGTGCCAGCAGCCCGGGACTAGCGGGAGTCTTCGATGAGCAGTTCTTC. The J gene is TRBJ2-1, the V gene TRBV7-9; 14 bases are a match to TRBD2. Per germline, CDR1 SEHNR and CDR2 FQNEAQ (reference sequence). The CDR3 loop spans 16 amino acids. The V segment lost 5 bases and the J segment 8 bases; nucleotides outside the gene matches: 8.

In this sample, this clone turned up once. This chain uses TRBV10-2 with TRBJ2-2, with TRBD2 identical over 12 bases. CDR1 is WSHSY, CDR2 SAAADI, per germline. There are 16 residues in the CDR3. J gave up 6 bases and V 6 bases, and 8 bases lay outside the gene matches. In DNA, the CDR3 is TGCGCCAGCAGGGGGGCTAGCGGGAGGGGATCCGGGGAGCTGTTTTTT. It is translated as CASRGASGRGSGELFF.

This chain joins TRBV5-8 and TRBJ1-2; TRBD1 is a possible D gene (5 bases). The germline V and J ends were trimmed by 2 bases and 2 bases, with 13 bases remaining between them. CDR1 and CDR2 from the germline V gene are SGHTS and YDEGEE. The CDR3 has 15 amino acids. CDR3 region: CASSFPGVGNYGYTF. The CDR3 bases are TGTGCCAGCAGCTTCCCGGGGGTCGGAAACTATGGCTACACCTTC.

The CDR3 bases are TGTGCCAGCAGCTTAGCTCAAGGACGGTGGGAGACCCAGTACTTC. Translation: CASSLAQGRWETQYF. The chain joins TRBV7-8 to TRBJ2-5, with D unclear. V shed 0 bases and J shed 5 bases, with 13 bases lying between them. Looked up from germline, CDR1 is SGHVS and CDR2 is FQNEAQ. This CDR3 spans 15 amino acids.

The V gene is TRBV5-6, the J gene TRBJ2-1; 9 bases are a match to TRBD2. The germline CDR1 and CDR2 sequences are SGHDT and YYEEEE. V gave up 6 bases and J gave up 8 bases; unmatched junction bases: 9. The CDR3 length is 14 residues. For the CDR3, the DNA is TGTGCCAGCACCCCGGGGGCGGGAGGGTATGAGCAGTTCTTC. This encodes CASTPGAGGYEQFF.

V gene TRBV19 combines with J gene TRBJ2-6; no clear D. Germline loops: CDR1 LNHDA, CDR2 SQIVND (reference sequence). V lost 1 base to trimming and J lost 2 bases, with 6 bases between them. This CDR3 spans 15 amino acids. CDR3 protein: CASSIVRAGANVLTF. In DNA, the CDR3 is TGTGCCAGTAGTATAGTAAGGGCTGGGGCCAACGTCCTGACTTTC. Together with reference TRBV19 and TRBJ2-6, the CDR3 gives the full variable domain: DGGITQSPKYLFRKEGQNVTLSCEQNLNHDAMYWYRQDPGQGLRLIYYSQIVNDFQKGDIAEGYSVSREKKESFPLTVTSAQKNPTAFYLCASSIVRAGANVLTFGAGSRLTVL.

This sequence joins TRBV12-5 and TRBJ2-1; TRBD2 agrees at 9 bases. After removal of 0 bases from V and 8 bases from J, the junction contained 11 bases not matched to a gene. This CDR3 spans 17 amino acids. CDR1 is LGHNT and CDR2 is FRNRAP in the germline V gene. The CDR3 reads CASGLVLSREGHYEQFF. In DNA, the CDR3 is TGTGCTAGTGGTTTGGTACTATCGCGGGAGGGACACTATGAGCAGTTCTTC.

The chain recombines TRBV13 with TRBJ2-4, with D tentatively TRBD1 (6 bases). V lost 5 bases to trimming and J lost 7 bases, with 15 bases between them. The CDR3 has 14 residues. Per germline, CDR1 PRHDT and CDR2 FYEKMQ (reference sequence). CDR3 region: CASSPAGVANIQYF. The CDR3 coding sequence is TGTGCCAGCAGCCCGGCAGGGGTGGCTAACATTCAGTACTTC.

The chain carries TRBV9 and TRBJ2-2, with 7 bases fitting TRBD2. Per the germline V gene, CDR1 is SGDLS and CDR2 is YYNGEE. This CDR3 is 16 amino acids long. The J segment lost 2 bases and the V segment lost 4 bases, leaving 8 bases of the junction unmatched. The CDR3 protein is CASSPLGLLNTGELFF. The CDR3, as DNA: TGTGCCAGCAGCCCACTGGGACTACTAAACACCGGGGAGCTGTTTTTT.

About this clone: Different DNA sequences within this sample yield the same CDR3. The rearrangement links TRBV6-4 to TRBJ2-1; 7 bases are a match to TRBD2. CDR1 and CDR2 (germline): MRHNA, SNTAGT. The junction had 5 bases not matched to a gene; V was cut back by 0 bases and J by 3 bases. This CDR3 contains 16 residues. The CDR3 sequence is CASSDSASGDYNEQFF. In nucleotides, the CDR3 is TGTGCCAGCAGTGACTCCGCTAGCGGAGACTACAATGAGCAGTTCTTC.

This clone was counted once. This chain joins TRBV29-1 and TRBJ2-1; TRBD2 aligns across 12 bases. The CDR3 is 14 amino acids. Germline V CDR1 and CDR2: SQVTM, ANQGSEA. V lost 5 bases, J lost 8 bases, and 7 bases stayed unmatched. CDR3 sequence (DNA): TGCAGCGTTCGCAGGACTAGCGGGAATTATGAGCAGTTCTTC. It translates to CSVRRTSGNYEQFF.

This chain connects TRBV5-5 to TRBJ2-7; 8 bases are a match to TRBD1. This CDR3 is built from 14 residues. Germline CDR1 reads SGHKS; CDR2 reads YYEKEE (reference sequence). Trimming removed 4 bases from V and 3 bases from J; junction bases left unmatched: 6. The chain's CDR3 is CASSPPGQDYEQYF. The CDR3 coding sequence is TGTGCCAGCAGCCCCCCGGGACAGGACTACGAGCAGTACTTC.

J is TRBJ1-5 and V is TRBV19; D might be TRBD1 (6 bases). This CDR3 contains 14 residues. Trimming shortened V by 7 bases and J by 3 bases, and 13 bases separated the two germline ends. Germline CDR1 is LNHDA and CDR2 is SQIVND (reference sequence). This chain's CDR3 is CASNRQVNNQPQHF. The CDR3 nucleotides read TGTGCCAGTAATCGACAGGTTAACAATCAGCCCCAGCATTTT.

This clone was recorded only once. The chain has TRBV30 and TRBJ1-2, with no clear D. V lost 0 bases and J 4 bases, leaving 9 bases between the germline ends. This CDR3 spans 13 amino acids. Germline CDR1 reads GTSNPN; CDR2 reads SVGIG (reference sequence). The CDR3 reads CAWSVLGVYGYTF. CDR3 DNA sequence: TGTGCCTGGAGTGTACTTGGGGTCTATGGCTACACCTTC.

The chain couples TRBV19 to TRBJ2-3; D could derive from TRBD1 or TRBD2 (5 bases each). Trimming left V 0 bases short and J 2 bases short, with 12 bases between. Germline V gives CDR1 LNHDA, CDR2 SQIVND (reference sequence). The CDR3 runs to 16 residues. The CDR3 region has the DNA TGTGCCAGTAGTATAGATCGGGACGGCCTCACAGATACGCAGTATTTT. Its translation: CASSIDRDGLTDTQYF.